A single sample is the source of the 8 T cell receptor beta chains below, sequenced in a study of B cell selection in AIRE deficiency. The method was immunoSEQ multiplex PCR; TCRdb's version includes in-frame clones alone and lacks a portion of them. This table has about 22,000 clones, 94% appearing once. Regulatory T cells were sorted as CD4+CD25hiCD127low/negative cells. The sample taken for sequencing was Tregs sorted from PBMCs. The receptors come from a human donor with AIRE deficiency.

The chain joins TRBV11-2 to TRBJ1-1, with a tentative D call TRBD1 (5 bases). The CDR3 runs to 13 residues. V was trimmed by 5 bases and J by 6 bases, leaving 13 bases between them. Germline values: CDR1 SGHAT, CDR2 FQNNGV. The CDR3 DNA sequence: TGTGCCAGCAGCGACCAATCAGGGTCTGAAGCTTTCTTT. Translation gives CASSDQSGSEAFF.

This chain uses TRBV19 with TRBJ2-5; 8 bases map to TRBD2. Germline V gives CDR1 LNHDA, CDR2 SQIVND (reference sequence). V dropped 10 bases and J dropped 5; count of bases not matched to a gene: 9. The CDR3 contains 13 residues. CDR3 bases: TGTGCCACCTCCCGGGGGGGGCTGGAGACCCAGTACTTC. Its translation: CATSRGGLETQYF.

The CDR3 sequence: CASSPRPDSYEQYF. The CDR3 DNA sequence: TGTGCCAGCAGCCCCCGACCAGACTCCTACGAGCAGTACTTC. The V and J genes are TRBV11-3 and TRBJ2-7; D not resolved. The V gene lost 5 bases and the J gene lost 0 bases, with 11 bases spanning the gap. Germline assignment: CDR1 SGHNT and CDR2 YENEEA. This CDR3 spans 14 amino acids.

In DNA, the CDR3 is TGCGCCAGCAGCTTGAGGAGGGGCCCCTCCTACGAGCAGTACTTC. Translating gives CASSLRRGPSYEQYF. The rearrangement uses TRBV5-1 and TRBJ2-7; D might be TRBD2 (6 bases). The CDR3 loop spans 15 amino acids. Trimming pared 1 base from V and 0 bases from J, leaving 11 bases between. The germline V gene has CDR1 SGHRS and CDR2 YFSETQ.

The chain uses TRBV2 and TRBJ1-3, with 7 positions matching TRBD1. With 10 bases clipped from V and 2 bases from J, the junction kept 5 bases outside the gene matches. Germline V gene data show CDR1 as SNHLY and CDR2 as FYNNEI. The CDR3 extends over 13 amino acids. CDR3 in DNA: TGTGCCACCTCGGGGACAGCTGGAAACACCATATATTTT. Translation gives CATSGTAGNTIYF.

The genes are TRBV23-1 and TRBJ2-7, with TRBD1 matching over 9 bases. TRBV23-1 is labeled an ORF, and its function is uncertain. The V and J ends lost 1 base and 7 bases, in that order; junction bases with no gene match: 8. CDR3 length equals 15 residues. The CDR3 reads CASSQCTTGGREQYF. The CDR3 DNA follows: TGCGCCAGCAGTCAATGTACGACAGGGGGAAGGGAGCAGTACTTC.

The gene calls are TRBV25-1 and TRBJ2-6, with D possibly matching TRBD1 (5 bases). The length of the CDR3 is 18 residues. V lost 5 bases to trimming and J lost 5 bases, with 22 bases between them. Germline lookup yields CDR1 MGHDK and CDR2 SYGVNS. The CDR3 DNA reads TGTGCCAGCAGTCGCGCCTTAGAAGGACAAAGTCGGGCCAACGTCCTGACTTTC. Its translation is CASSRALEGQSRANVLTF. Filled out from reference TRBV25-1 and TRBJ2-6, the complete variable domain reads EADIYQTPRYLVIGTGKKITLECSQTMGHDKMYWYQQDPGMELHLIHYSYGVNSTEKGDLSSESTVSRIRTEHFPLTLESARPSHTSQYLCASSRALEGQSRANVLTFGAGSRLTVL.

J is TRBJ2-7 and V is TRBV5-4, with D possibly TRBD2 on 5 matching bases. This CDR3 comprises 12 residues. The germline V gene has CDR1 SGHNT and CDR2 YYREEE (reference sequence). Trimming took off 7 bases at V and 7 bases at J, with 15 bases between the two ends. This CDR3 reads CASGFGPGEQYF. The CDR3 DNA follows: TGTGCCAGCGGATTCGGGCCGGGGGAGCAGTACTTC.